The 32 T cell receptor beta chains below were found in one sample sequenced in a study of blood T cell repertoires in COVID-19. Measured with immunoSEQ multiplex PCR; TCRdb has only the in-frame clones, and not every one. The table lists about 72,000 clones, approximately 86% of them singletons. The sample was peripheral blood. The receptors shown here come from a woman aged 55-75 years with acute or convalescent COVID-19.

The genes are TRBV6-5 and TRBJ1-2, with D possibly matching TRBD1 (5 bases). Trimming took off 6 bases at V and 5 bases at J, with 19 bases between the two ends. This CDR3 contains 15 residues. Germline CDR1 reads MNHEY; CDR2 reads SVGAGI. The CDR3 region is CASREPGMKEYGYTF. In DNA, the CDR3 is TGTGCCAGCAGAGAGCCAGGGATGAAGGAGTATGGCTACACCTTC.

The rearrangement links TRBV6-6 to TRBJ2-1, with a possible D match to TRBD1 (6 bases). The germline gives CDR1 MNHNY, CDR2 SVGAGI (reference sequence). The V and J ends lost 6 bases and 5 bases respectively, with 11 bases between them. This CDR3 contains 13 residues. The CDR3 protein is CASSPQGNNEQFF. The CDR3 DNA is TGTGCCAGCAGCCCACAGGGAAACAATGAGCAGTTCTTC.

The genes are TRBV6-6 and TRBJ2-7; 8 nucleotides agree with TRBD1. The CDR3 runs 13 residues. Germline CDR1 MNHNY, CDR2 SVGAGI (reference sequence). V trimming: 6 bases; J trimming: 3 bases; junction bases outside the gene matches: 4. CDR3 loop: CASSRQGFYEQYF. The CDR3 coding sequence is TGTGCCAGCAGCCGACAGGGGTTCTACGAGCAGTACTTC.

For the CDR3, the DNA is TGTGCCAGCAGCCATACCCGGGACAGAGGAAACACCATATATTTT. This translates into CASSHTRDRGNTIYF. This sequence joins TRBV7-9 and TRBJ1-3; 7 nucleotides agree with TRBD1. The V and J ends lost 5 bases and 4 bases, in that order; junction bases with no gene match: 8. CDR3 length equals 15 residues. Germline V gene lookup returns CDR1 SEHNR and CDR2 FQNEAQ (reference sequence).

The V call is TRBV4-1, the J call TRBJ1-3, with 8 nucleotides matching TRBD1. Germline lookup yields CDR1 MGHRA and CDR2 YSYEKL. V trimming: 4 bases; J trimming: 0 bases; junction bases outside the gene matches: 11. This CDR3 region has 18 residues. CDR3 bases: TGCGCCAGCAGCCCCGGCCCGGAAGGGACAGGCTCTGGAAACACCATATATTTT. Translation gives CASSPGPEGTGSGNTIYF.

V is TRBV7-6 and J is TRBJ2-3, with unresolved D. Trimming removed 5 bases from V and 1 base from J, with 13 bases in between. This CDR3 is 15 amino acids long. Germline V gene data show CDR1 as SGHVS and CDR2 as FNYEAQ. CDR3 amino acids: CASSLAWAGTDTQYF. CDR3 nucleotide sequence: TGTGCCAGCAGCCTGGCCTGGGCCGGCACAGATACGCAGTATTTT.

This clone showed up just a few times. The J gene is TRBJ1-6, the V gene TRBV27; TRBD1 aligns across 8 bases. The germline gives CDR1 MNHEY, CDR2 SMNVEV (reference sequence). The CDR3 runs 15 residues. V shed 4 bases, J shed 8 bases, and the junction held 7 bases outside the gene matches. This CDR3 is CASSSPRQGYSPLHF. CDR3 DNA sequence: TGTGCCAGCAGTTCCCCCCGACAGGGGTATTCACCCCTCCACTTT.

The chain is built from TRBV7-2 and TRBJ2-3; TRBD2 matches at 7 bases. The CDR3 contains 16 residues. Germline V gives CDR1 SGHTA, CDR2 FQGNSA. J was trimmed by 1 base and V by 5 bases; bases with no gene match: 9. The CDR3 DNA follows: TGTGCCAGCAGCCCCCTGGTGGGGGGGGGCACAGATACGCAGTATTTT. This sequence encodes CASSPLVGGGTDTQYF.

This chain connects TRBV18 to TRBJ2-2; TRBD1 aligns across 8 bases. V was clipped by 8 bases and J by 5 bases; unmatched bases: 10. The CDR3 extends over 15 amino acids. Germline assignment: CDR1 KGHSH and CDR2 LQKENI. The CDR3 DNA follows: TGTGCCAGCCTGACAGGGGACGGGACGACCGGGGAGCTGTTTTTT. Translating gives CASLTGDGTTGELFF. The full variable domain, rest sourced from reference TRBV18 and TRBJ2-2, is NAGVMQNPRHLVRRRGQEARLRCSPMKGHSHVYWYRQLPEEGLKFMVYLQKENIIDESGMPKERFSAEFPKEGPSILRIQQVVRGDSAAYFCASLTGDGTTGELFFGEGSRLTVL.

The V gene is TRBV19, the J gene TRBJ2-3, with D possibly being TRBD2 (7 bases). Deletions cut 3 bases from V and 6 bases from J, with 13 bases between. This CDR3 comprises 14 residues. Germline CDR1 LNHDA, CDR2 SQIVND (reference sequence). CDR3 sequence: CASSISGGRDTQYF. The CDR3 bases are TGTGCCAGTAGTATCTCCGGGGGGCGGGATACGCAGTATTTT. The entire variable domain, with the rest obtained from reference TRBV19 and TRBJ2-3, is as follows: DGGITQSPKYLFRKEGQNVTLSCEQNLNHDAMYWYRQDPGQGLRLIYYSQIVNDFQKGDIAEGYSVSREKKESFPLTVTSAQKNPTAFYLCASSISGGRDTQYFGPGTRLTVL.

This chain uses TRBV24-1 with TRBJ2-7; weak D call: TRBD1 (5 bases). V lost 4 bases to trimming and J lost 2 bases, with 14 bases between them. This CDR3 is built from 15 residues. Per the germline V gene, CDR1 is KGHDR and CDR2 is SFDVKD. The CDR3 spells CATSDGQFPPYEQYF. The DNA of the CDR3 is TGTGCCACCAGTGACGGACAATTCCCACCCTACGAGCAGTACTTC.

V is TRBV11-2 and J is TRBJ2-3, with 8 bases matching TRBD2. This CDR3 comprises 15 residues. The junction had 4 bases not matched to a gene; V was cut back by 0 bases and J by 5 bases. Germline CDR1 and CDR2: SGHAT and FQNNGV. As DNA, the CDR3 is TGTGCCAGCAGCTTAGACGGGGGGGCTGGAGATACGCAGTATTTT. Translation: CASSLDGGAGDTQYF.

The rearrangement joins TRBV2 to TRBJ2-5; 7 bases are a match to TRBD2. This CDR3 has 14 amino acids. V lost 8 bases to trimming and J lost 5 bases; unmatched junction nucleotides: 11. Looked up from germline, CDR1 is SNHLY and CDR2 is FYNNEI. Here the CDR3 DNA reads TGTGCCAGCTCCTTGGGAGGGTGGTCGGAGACCCAGTACTTC. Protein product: CASSLGGWSETQYF.

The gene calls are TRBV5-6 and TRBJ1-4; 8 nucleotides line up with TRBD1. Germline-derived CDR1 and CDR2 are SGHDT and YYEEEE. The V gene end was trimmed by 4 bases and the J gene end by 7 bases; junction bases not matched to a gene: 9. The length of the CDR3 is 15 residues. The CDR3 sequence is CASSDDRGGIEKLFF. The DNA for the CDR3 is TGTGCCAGCAGCGACGACAGGGGCGGAATTGAAAAACTGTTTTTT.

In DNA, the CDR3 is TGTGCCAGCAGTTACGTCCAGCGCTCTGAAGCTTTCTTT. It translates to CASSYVQRSEAFF. The rearrangement links TRBV6-2 or TRBV6-3 to TRBJ1-1, with no clear D. Germline V CDR1 and CDR2: MNHEY, SVGEGT. V lost 2 bases and J 6 bases, leaving 10 bases between the germline ends. The CDR3 runs 13 residues.

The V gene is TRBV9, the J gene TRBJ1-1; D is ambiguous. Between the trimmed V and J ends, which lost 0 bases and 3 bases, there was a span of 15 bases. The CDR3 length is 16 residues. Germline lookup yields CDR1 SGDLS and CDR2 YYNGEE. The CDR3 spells CASSVATGAGDTEAFF. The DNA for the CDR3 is TGTGCCAGCAGCGTAGCTACCGGAGCCGGGGACACTGAAGCTTTCTTT. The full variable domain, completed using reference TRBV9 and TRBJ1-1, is DSGVTQTPKHLITATGQRVTLRCSPRSGDLSVYWYQQSLDQGLQFLIQYYNGEERAKGNILERFSAQQFPDLHSELNLSSLELGDSALYFCASSVATGAGDTEAFFGQGTRLTVV.

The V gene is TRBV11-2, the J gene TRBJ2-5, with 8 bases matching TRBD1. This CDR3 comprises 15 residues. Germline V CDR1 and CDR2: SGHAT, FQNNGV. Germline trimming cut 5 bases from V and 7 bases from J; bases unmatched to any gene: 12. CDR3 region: CASSPGQATGGTQYF. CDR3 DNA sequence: TGTGCCAGCAGCCCGGGACAGGCTACAGGGGGGACCCAGTACTTC.

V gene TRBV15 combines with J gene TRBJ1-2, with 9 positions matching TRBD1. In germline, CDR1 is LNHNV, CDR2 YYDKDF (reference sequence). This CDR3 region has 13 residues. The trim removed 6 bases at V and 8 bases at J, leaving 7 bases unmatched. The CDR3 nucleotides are TGTGCCACCAGTACAGGGGGCGCTTTGGGCTACACCTTC. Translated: CATSTGGALGYTF.

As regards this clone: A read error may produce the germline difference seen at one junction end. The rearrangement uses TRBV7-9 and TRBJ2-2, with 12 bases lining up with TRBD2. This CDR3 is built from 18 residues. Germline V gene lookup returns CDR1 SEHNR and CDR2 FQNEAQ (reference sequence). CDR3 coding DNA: TGTGCCAGCACCTTAAAGGCTAGCGGGGGGGCCCGGCCCGGGGAGCTGTTTTTT. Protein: CASTLKASGGARPGELFF. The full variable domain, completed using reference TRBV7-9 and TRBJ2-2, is DTGVSQNPRHKITKRGQNVTFRCDPISEHNRLYWYRQTLGQGPEFLTYFQNEAQLEKSRLLSDRFSAERPKGSFSTLEIQRTEQGDSAMYLCASTLKASGGARPGELFFGEGSRLTVL.

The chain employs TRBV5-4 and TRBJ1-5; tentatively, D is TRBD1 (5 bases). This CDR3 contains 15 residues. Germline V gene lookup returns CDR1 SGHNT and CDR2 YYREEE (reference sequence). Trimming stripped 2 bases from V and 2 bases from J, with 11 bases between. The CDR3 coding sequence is TGTGCCAGCAGCTTCAGCGAAGGGGGCAATCAGCCCCAGCATTTT. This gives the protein CASSFSEGGNQPQHF. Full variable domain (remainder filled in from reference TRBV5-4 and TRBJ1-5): ETGVTQSPTHLIKTRGQQVTLRCSSQSGHNTVSWYQQALGQGPQFIFQYYREEENGRGNFPPRFSGLQFPNYSSELNVNALELDDSALYLCASSFSEGGNQPQHFGDGTRLSIL.

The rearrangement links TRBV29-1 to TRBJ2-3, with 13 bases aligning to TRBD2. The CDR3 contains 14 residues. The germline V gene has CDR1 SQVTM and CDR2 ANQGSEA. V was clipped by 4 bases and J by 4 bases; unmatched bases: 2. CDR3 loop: CSVGLAGGSDTQYF. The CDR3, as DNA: TGCAGCGTTGGACTAGCGGGGGGCTCAGATACGCAGTATTTT.

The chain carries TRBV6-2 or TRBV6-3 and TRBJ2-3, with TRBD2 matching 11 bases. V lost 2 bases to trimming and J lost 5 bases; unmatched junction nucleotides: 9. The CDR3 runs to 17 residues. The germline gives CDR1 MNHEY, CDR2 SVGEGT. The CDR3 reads CASSYKASGGPGDTQYF. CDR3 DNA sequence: TGTGCCAGCAGTTACAAAGCTAGCGGGGGGCCAGGAGATACGCAGTATTTT.

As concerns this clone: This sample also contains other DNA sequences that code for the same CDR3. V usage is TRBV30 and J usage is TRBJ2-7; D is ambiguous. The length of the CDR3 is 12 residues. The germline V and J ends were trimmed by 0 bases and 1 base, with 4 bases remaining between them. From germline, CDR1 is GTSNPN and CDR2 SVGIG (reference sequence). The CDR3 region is CAWSVSSYEQYF. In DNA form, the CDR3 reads TGTGCCTGGAGTGTATCGTCCTACGAGCAGTACTTC.

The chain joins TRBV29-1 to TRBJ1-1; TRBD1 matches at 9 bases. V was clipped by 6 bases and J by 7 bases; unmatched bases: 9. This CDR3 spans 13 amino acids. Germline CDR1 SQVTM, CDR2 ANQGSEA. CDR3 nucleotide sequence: TGCAGCGTCGCCCGACAGGGGGAAGGTGAAGCTTTCTTT. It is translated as CSVARQGEGEAFF. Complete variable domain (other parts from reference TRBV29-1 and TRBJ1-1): SAVISQKPSRDICQRGTSLTIQCQVDSQVTMMFWYRQQPGQSLTLIATANQGSEATYESGFVIDKFPISRPNLTFSTLTVSNMSPEDSSIYLCSVARQGEGEAFFGQGTRLTVV.

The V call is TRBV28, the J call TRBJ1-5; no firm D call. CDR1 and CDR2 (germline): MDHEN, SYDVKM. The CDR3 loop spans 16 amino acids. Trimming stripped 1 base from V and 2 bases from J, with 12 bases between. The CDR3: CASSLLQEEGNQPQHF. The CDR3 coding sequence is TGTGCCAGCAGTTTATTGCAGGAGGAAGGCAATCAGCCCCAGCATTTT.

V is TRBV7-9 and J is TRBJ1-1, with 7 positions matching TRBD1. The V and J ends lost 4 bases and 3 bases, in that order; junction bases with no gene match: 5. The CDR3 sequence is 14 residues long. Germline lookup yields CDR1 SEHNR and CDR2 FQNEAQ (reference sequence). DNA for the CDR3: TGTGCCAGCAGCTCACCAGGGGGTCACACTGAAGCTTTCTTT. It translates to CASSSPGGHTEAFF.

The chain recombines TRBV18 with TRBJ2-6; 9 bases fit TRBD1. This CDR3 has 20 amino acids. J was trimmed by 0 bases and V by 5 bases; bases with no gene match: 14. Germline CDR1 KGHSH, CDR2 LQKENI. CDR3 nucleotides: TGTGCCAGCTCAGGCTGGATTACAGGGGGCCCCAACTCTGGGGCCAACGTCCTGACTTTC. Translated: CASSGWITGGPNSGANVLTF.

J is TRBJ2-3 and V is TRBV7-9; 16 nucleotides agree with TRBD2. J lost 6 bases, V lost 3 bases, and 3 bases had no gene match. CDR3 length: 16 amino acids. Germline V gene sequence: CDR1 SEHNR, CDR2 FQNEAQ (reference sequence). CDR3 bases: TGTGCCAGCAGCTTCGGGACTAGCGGGGGGGCGGATACGCAGTATTTT. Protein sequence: CASSFGTSGGADTQYF.

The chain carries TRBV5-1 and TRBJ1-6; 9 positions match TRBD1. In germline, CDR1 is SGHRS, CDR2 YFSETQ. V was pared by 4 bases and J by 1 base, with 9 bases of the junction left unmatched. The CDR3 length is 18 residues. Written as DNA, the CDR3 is TGCGCCAGCAGCGGGGGACAGGGAGAGGGGTCCTATAATTCACCCCTCCACTTT. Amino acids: CASSGGQGEGSYNSPLHF.

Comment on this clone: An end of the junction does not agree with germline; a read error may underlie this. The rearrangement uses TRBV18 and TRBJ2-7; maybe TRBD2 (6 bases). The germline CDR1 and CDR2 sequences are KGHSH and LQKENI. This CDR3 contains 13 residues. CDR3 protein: CACSRGGPYEQYF. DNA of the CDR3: TGTGCCTGCTCCCGGGGAGGACCCTACGAGCAGTACTTC. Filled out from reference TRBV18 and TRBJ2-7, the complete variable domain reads NAGVMQNPRHLVRRRGQEARLRCSPMKGHSHVYWYRQLPEEGLKFMVYLQKENIIDESGMPKERFSAEFPKEGPSILRIQQVVRGDSAAYFCACSRGGPYEQYFGPGTRLTVT.

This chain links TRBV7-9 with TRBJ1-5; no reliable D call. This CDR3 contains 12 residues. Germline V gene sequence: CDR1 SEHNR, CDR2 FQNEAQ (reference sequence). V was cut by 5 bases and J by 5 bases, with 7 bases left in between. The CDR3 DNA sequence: TGTGCCAGCAGCCGAGAGGATCAGCCCCAGCATTTT. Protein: CASSREDQPQHF.

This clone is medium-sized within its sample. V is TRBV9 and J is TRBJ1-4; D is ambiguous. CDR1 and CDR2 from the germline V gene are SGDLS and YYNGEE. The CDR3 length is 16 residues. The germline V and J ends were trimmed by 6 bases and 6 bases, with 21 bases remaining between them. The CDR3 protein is CASTPDEGYTYEKLFF. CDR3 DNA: TGTGCCAGCACCCCGGATGAGGGCTACACCTATGAAAAACTGTTTTTT. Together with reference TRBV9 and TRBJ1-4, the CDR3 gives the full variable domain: DSGVTQTPKHLITATGQRVTLRCSPRSGDLSVYWYQQSLDQGLQFLIQYYNGEERAKGNILERFSAQQFPDLHSELNLSSLELGDSALYFCASTPDEGYTYEKLFFGSGTQLSVL.